Below are 19 T cell receptor beta chains sequenced from a single sample in a study of beta chain features in type 1 diabetes. The antigens these receptors bind are not known. Expressed TCRB transcripts were sequenced because the entire RNA isolate underwent reverse transcription. The table came from immunoSEQ multiplex PCR; TCRdb's copy has only in-frame clones and leaves some out. The sample contains around 650,000 clones, 9.5% to 15% of which appear only once. General study findings and limits: Significant though moderate, a shortening of TCRB CDR3s appeared in all four CD4+ subsets of Type 1 diabetes patients.

Sample: naive CD4+ T cells from blood. All receptors derive from a man aged 25-45 years with type 1 diabetes.

J is TRBJ1-3 and V is TRBV2, with D tentatively TRBD1 (5 bases). With 2 bases removed from V and 7 bases from J, the gap between germline ends came to 21 bases. Germline V gene lookup returns CDR1 SNHLY and CDR2 FYNNEI. This CDR3 has 17 amino acids. CDR3 region: CASSELGTAVSWNTIYF. CDR3 bases: TGTGCCAGCAGTGAACTGGGGACGGCGGTCTCTTGGAACACCATATATTTT.

This clone occurred a few times. The chain employs TRBV7-2 and TRBJ2-7, with D perhaps TRBD1 (6 bases). V was shortened by 4 bases and J by 0 bases, with 10 bases between the two germline ends. The CDR3 has 14 residues. Germline V gene sequence: CDR1 SGHTA, CDR2 FQGNSA. CDR3 sequence reads: CASSSRQASYEQYF. In DNA, the CDR3 is TGTGCCAGCAGCTCTCGACAGGCCTCCTACGAGCAGTACTTC.

Concerning this clone: The sample contains more than one DNA sequence encoding this CDR3. The gene calls are TRBV29-1 and TRBJ1-2, with D hard to call. Germline-derived CDR1 and CDR2 are SQVTM and ANQGSEA. V lost 4 bases and J 1 base, leaving 7 bases between the germline ends. The CDR3 loop spans 12 amino acids. The CDR3 coding sequence is TGCAGCGTTGGACGGATTAACTATGGCTACACCTTC. Translating gives CSVGRINYGYTF.

The chain joins TRBV11-2 to TRBJ1-3, with 10 bases aligning to TRBD1. Germline CDR1 reads SGHAT; CDR2 reads FQNNGV. The CDR3 length is 17 residues. The V segment lost 5 bases and the J segment 5 bases; nucleotides outside the gene matches: 12. Written as DNA, the CDR3 is TGTGCCAGCAGCCCCTCTGGACAGGGGGATAATAGAAACACCATATATTTT. Translation gives CASSPSGQGDNRNTIYF. Using reference TRBV11-2 and TRBJ1-3 for the parts outside the CDR3, the full variable domain is EAGVAQSPRYKIIEKRQSVAFWCNPISGHATLYWYQQILGQGPKLLIQFQNNGVVDDSQLPKDRFSAERLKGVDSTLKIQPAKLEDSAVYLCASSPSGQGDNRNTIYFGEGSWLTVV.

This chain connects TRBV6-6 to TRBJ2-1, with TRBD2 matching 8 bases. CDR1 and CDR2 (germline): MNHNY, SVGAGI (reference sequence). Germline trimming cut 8 bases from V and 7 bases from J; bases unmatched to any gene: 13. This CDR3 is 15 amino acids long. CDR3 bases: TGTGCCAGCGGGCACATAGCGGGGTCCGGAAATGAGCAGTTCTTC. Translation gives CASGHIAGSGNEQFF.

The chain employs TRBV5-4 and TRBJ1-3; D uncertain. Germline V gene sequence: CDR1 SGHNT, CDR2 YYREEE (reference sequence). Trimming shortened V by 2 bases and J by 0 bases, and 12 bases separated the two germline ends. The CDR3 totals 16 residues. CDR3 bases: TGTGCCAGCAGCTTCGATGGTCCCATCTCTGGAAACACCATATATTTT. Its protein is CASSFDGPISGNTIYF. The variable domain in full, with the rest retrieved from reference TRBV5-4 and TRBJ1-3, is ETGVTQSPTHLIKTRGQQVTLRCSSQSGHNTVSWYQQALGQGPQFIFQYYREEENGRGNFPPRFSGLQFPNYSSELNVNALELDDSALYLCASSFDGPISGNTIYFGEGSWLTVV.

The V call is TRBV5-6, the J call TRBJ2-5, with D unclear. With 1 base removed from V and 2 bases from J, the gap between germline ends came to 6 bases. Germline V lookup: CDR1 SGHDT, CDR2 YYEEEE. The CDR3 has 13 amino acids. Here the CDR3 reads CASSLSGQETQYF. In DNA, the CDR3 is TGTGCCAGCAGCTTGTCCGGTCAAGAGACCCAGTACTTC.

This chain connects TRBV18 to TRBJ2-1; 12 bases line up with TRBD2. Unmatched junction bases numbered 4, after V lost 4 bases and J lost 3 bases. This CDR3 is 16 amino acids long. Germline V gene lookup returns CDR1 KGHSH and CDR2 LQKENI. CDR3 in amino acids: CASSRGLAGYYNEQFF. CDR3 coding DNA: TGTGCCAGCTCACGAGGACTAGCGGGGTACTACAATGAGCAGTTCTTC.

The chain joins TRBV4-3 to TRBJ2-7; D gene unclear. Deletions cut 1 base from V and 0 bases from J, with 7 bases between. This CDR3 spans 14 amino acids. Germline-derived CDR1 and CDR2 are LGHNA and YSLEER. In nucleotides, the CDR3 is TGCGCCAGCAGCCAAGGACGGTTCTCCTACGAGCAGTACTTC. Translating gives CASSQGRFSYEQYF.

This clone has just a few counts. This chain uses TRBV7-8 with TRBJ1-4; the match to TRBD1 covers 8 bases. The CDR3 sequence is 14 residues long. CDR1 is SGHVS and CDR2 is FQNEAQ in the germline V gene. The trim removed 5 bases at V and 8 bases at J, leaving 7 bases unmatched. In DNA form, the CDR3 reads TGTGCCAGCAGCGTACAGGGGGAGGGAGAAAAACTGTTTTTT. Encoded protein: CASSVQGEGEKLFF.

The V call is TRBV25-1, the J call TRBJ2-1; 8 bases line up with TRBD2. Per the germline V gene, CDR1 is MGHDK and CDR2 is SYGVNS. V shed 3 bases, J shed 0 bases, and the junction held 7 bases outside the gene matches. The length of the CDR3 is 17 residues. CDR3 amino acids: CASSDVSGAYSYNEQFF. The DNA of the CDR3 is TGTGCCAGCAGTGACGTTAGCGGGGCGTACTCCTACAATGAGCAGTTCTTC.

The chain joins TRBV4-1 to TRBJ2-2; a possible D gene is TRBD2 (6 bases). Between the trimmed V and J ends, which lost 0 bases and 4 bases, there was a span of 12 bases. The CDR3 has 16 residues. Germline loops: CDR1 MGHRA, CDR2 YSYEKL. CDR3 protein: CASSQDPMGGTGELFF. CDR3 bases: TGCGCCAGCAGCCAAGACCCGATGGGAGGCACCGGGGAGCTGTTTTTT.

This clone came up a few times. This chain uses TRBV11-2 with TRBJ2-5, with no clear D. V lost 1 base to trimming and J lost 5 bases, with 11 bases between them. Germline CDR1 SGHAT, CDR2 FQNNGV. This CDR3 spans 14 amino acids. The CDR3 coding sequence is TGTGCCAGCAGCTTAGCCGGGCCCGGGGAGACCCAGTACTTC. It codes for CASSLAGPGETQYF.

In this sample, this clone turned up a few times. The gene calls are TRBV19 and TRBJ2-3, with D possibly TRBD1 on 6 matching bases. Trimming shortened V by 4 bases and J by 5 bases, and 16 bases separated the two germline ends. The germline V gene has CDR1 LNHDA and CDR2 SQIVND (reference sequence). The CDR3 is made up of 15 amino acids. CDR3 amino acids: CASSKRLQGGDTQYF. The CDR3 DNA is TGTGCCAGTAGTAAGCGCTTACAGGGTGGAGATACGCAGTATTTT.

V and J are TRBV2 and TRBJ1-1; D is ambiguous. This CDR3 comprises 13 residues. Germline loops: CDR1 SNHLY, CDR2 FYNNEI. V gave up 10 bases and J gave up 4 bases, with 16 bases separating them. This CDR3 is CATPSGQGTEAFF. The CDR3 bases are TGTGCCACCCCATCAGGCCAAGGCACTGAAGCTTTCTTT.

A single count supports this clone. The chain joins TRBV19 to TRBJ2-2; a weak D match, TRBD1 (5 bases). This CDR3 spans 17 amino acids. V was pared by 4 bases and J by 4 bases, with 19 bases between. Germline V gives CDR1 LNHDA, CDR2 SQIVND (reference sequence). DNA for the CDR3: TGTGCCAGTAGTAATCTTTTTGGGGCCCTGGGCACCGGGGAGCTGTTTTTT. As protein: CASSNLFGALGTGELFF.

In this sample, this clone turned up a few times. Additional DNA sequences in this sample encode the identical CDR3. V gene TRBV19 combines with J gene TRBJ1-2; D might be TRBD1 (5 bases). Trimming removed 6 bases at V and 4 bases at J, with 12 bases between. Germline values: CDR1 LNHDA, CDR2 SQIVND (reference sequence). This CDR3 region has 13 residues. CDR3 sequence (DNA): TGTGCCAGTAGGGGGACCGGGGTCTATGGCTACACCTTC. It encodes CASRGTGVYGYTF.

The V gene is TRBV7-9, the J gene TRBJ2-7; weak D call: TRBD1 (6 bases). CDR3 length: 12 residues. The germline CDR1 and CDR2 sequences are SEHNR and FQNEAQ (reference sequence). V was shortened by 8 bases and J by 6 bases, with 14 bases between the two germline ends. The CDR3 bases are TGTGCCAGCGGGCAGGGGCAGAGCGAGCAGTACTTC. Translated: CASGQGQSEQYF.

This chain joins TRBV5-6 and TRBJ1-3, with TRBD1 matching 7 bases. CDR3 length: 15 amino acids. From germline, CDR1 is SGHDT and CDR2 YYEEEE. The V and J ends lost 3 bases and 2 bases, in that order; junction bases with no gene match: 5. The CDR3 here is CASSSTGLTGNTIYF. The CDR3, as DNA: TGTGCCAGCAGCTCGACAGGGTTGACTGGAAACACCATATATTTT. Full variable domain (missing parts from reference TRBV5-6 and TRBJ1-3): DAGVTQSPTHLIKTRGQQVTLRCSPKSGHDTVSWYQQALGQGPQFIFQYYEEEERQRGNFPDRFSGHQFPNYSSELNVNALLLGDSALYLCASSSTGLTGNTIYFGEGSWLTVV.